Each of the 27 T cell receptor beta chains below was sequenced from the same sample in a study of T-cell reconstitution after alpha-beta-depleted transplantation in children. Library preparation (for TCRbeta) was performed with unique molecular identifiers. Each CDR3 protein is one row after TCRdb ran MiXCR on the PCR reads. The sample has some 490,000 distinct CDR3 sequences, around 12% seen once; the top ten hold 4.5% to 6%. The specimen was PBMCs from the stem cell graft donor, collected from the stem cell graft. These receptors were collected from a human donor who donated a stem cell graft to a child with combined immunodeficiency.

The table lists this clonotype with a few counts. This rearrangement joins TRBV10-3 to TRBJ2-7; 9 bases map to TRBD1. The CDR3 contains 19 residues. Germline V CDR1 and CDR2: ENHRY, SYGVKD. Trimming at V came to 2 bases and at J to 0 bases, leaving 14 bases not matched to a gene. For the CDR3, the DNA is TGTGCCATCAGTGAGATGGGAATACGGAGGGACAGGGTCTCCTACGAGCAGTACTTC. It is translated as CAISEMGIRRDRVSYEQYF.

This sequence joins TRBV9 and TRBJ2-2; D is undetermined. Germline V lookup: CDR1 SGDLS, CDR2 YYNGEE. Trimming took 0 bases from V and 6 from J, leaving 9 bases between them. The CDR3 loop spans 14 amino acids. The CDR3 protein is CASSVEPDPGELFF. CDR3 DNA sequence: TGTGCCAGCAGCGTAGAGCCTGACCCCGGGGAGCTGTTTTTT.

This clonotype was observed many times. The V and J genes are TRBV5-1 and TRBJ2-1; 9 bases agree with TRBD1. The CDR3 runs to 15 residues. J was trimmed by 5 bases and V by 4 bases; bases with no gene match: 7. CDR1 is SGHRS and CDR2 is YFSETQ in the germline V gene. CDR3 amino acids: CASSPGDRDDNEQFF. The CDR3 region has the DNA TGCGCCAGCAGCCCAGGGGACAGGGACGACAATGAGCAGTTCTTC. Supplemented by reference TRBV5-1 and TRBJ2-1, the full variable domain reads KAGVTQTPRYLIKTRGQQVTLSCSPISGHRSVSWYQQTPGQGLQFLFEYFSETQRNKGNFPGRFSGRQFSNSRSEMNVSTLELGDSALYLCASSPGDRDDNEQFFGPGTRLTVL.

This sequence joins TRBV4-3 and TRBJ2-2; possibly TRBD2 for D (6 bases). There are 14 residues in the CDR3. The V end was cut by 0 bases, the J end by 6 bases, with 8 bases between. The germline CDR1 and CDR2 sequences are LGHNA and YSLEER. CDR3 amino acids: CASSQEASAGELFF. CDR3 coding DNA: TGCGCCAGCAGCCAAGAAGCTAGCGCCGGGGAGCTGTTTTTT.

Comments on this clonotype: An end of the junction differs from the germline gene, which may be a read error. The V and J genes are TRBV6-2 or TRBV6-3 and TRBJ1-5, with D tentatively TRBD1 (5 bases). This CDR3 spans 14 amino acids. The germline V gene encodes CDR1 MNHEY and CDR2 SVGEGT. In DNA, the CDR3 is TGTGCCAGCAGGCGGGACGGTAACATTCAGCCCCGGCATTTT. Translating it yields CASRRDGNIQPRHF.

This clonotype was counted only a few times. The chain combines TRBV29-1 with TRBJ2-1, with D maybe TRBD2 (6 bases). Germline V CDR1 and CDR2: SQVTM, ANQGSEA. The CDR3 extends over 14 amino acids. Trimming pared 0 bases from V and 3 bases from J, leaving 9 bases between. The CDR3 here is CSVEDGGRYNEQFF. The CDR3 DNA reads as TGCAGCGTTGAAGACGGGGGACGCTACAATGAGCAGTTCTTC.

This clonotype was seen a handful of times. This sequence joins TRBV7-8 and TRBJ2-5; 8 bases line up with TRBD2. J gave up 5 bases and V 1 base, and 3 bases lay outside the gene matches. The CDR3 is made up of 14 amino acids. Per germline, CDR1 SGHVS and CDR2 FQNEAQ. CDR3 protein: CASSLEPSGETQYF. Written as DNA, the CDR3 is TGTGCCAGCAGCTTAGAGCCTAGCGGGGAGACCCAGTACTTC.

This clonotype was recorded a few times. V gene TRBV12-3 or TRBV12-4 combines with J gene TRBJ2-2; possible D gene TRBD1, 6 bases. The V and J ends lost 4 bases and 7 bases respectively, with 19 bases between them. The CDR3 covers 16 residues. The CDR3 loop is CASSSVLQGRNGELFF. CDR3 sequence (DNA): TGTGCCAGCAGTTCCGTGTTACAGGGTAGAAACGGGGAGCTGTTTTTT.

This clonotype came up a few times. The chain combines TRBV29-1 with TRBJ2-5; D assignment may be TRBD1 or TRBD2 (5 bases each). CDR3 length equals 14 residues. V lost 1 base, J lost 4 bases, and 13 bases lay in between. Germline assignment: CDR1 SQVTM and CDR2 ANQGSEA. The DNA for the CDR3 is TGCAGCGTTGAAGCGTGGGCAGGGAGAGAGACCCAGTACTTC. This sequence encodes CSVEAWAGRETQYF.

This chain connects TRBV29-1 to TRBJ1-1, with D maybe TRBD1 (6 bases). The CDR3 loop spans 15 amino acids. The V end lost 0 bases, the J end lost 5 bases, and 16 bases lay between the germline ends. CDR1 is SQVTM, CDR2 ANQGSEA, per germline. The chain's CDR3 is CSVEDPHRAGTEAFF. The CDR3 DNA sequence: TGCAGCGTTGAAGACCCTCACAGGGCGGGGACTGAAGCTTTCTTT.

Concerning this clonotype: Given a much more abundant clone one base away, this may be a read error. CDR3 region: CASNQGRSYEQCF. In DNA, the CDR3 is TGTGCCAGCAACCAGGGTCGGTCCTACGAGCAGTGCTTC. This chain connects TRBV6-4 to TRBJ2-7; tentative D call: TRBD1 (5 bases). The CDR3 runs to 13 residues. Germline V gene sequence: CDR1 MRHNA, CDR2 SNTAGT.

In this sample, this clonotype turned up a few times. V and J are TRBV6-5 and TRBJ1-6, with 8 bases fitting TRBD1. V gave up 4 bases and J gave up 0 bases; unmatched junction bases: 5. The CDR3 loop spans 17 amino acids. Germline-derived CDR1 and CDR2 are MNHEY and SVGAGI. The CDR3 DNA reads as TGTGCCAGCAGTTTGACAGGGGCAAGCTCCTATAATTCACCCCTCCACTTT. This translates into CASSLTGASSYNSPLHF.

This clonotype has a handful of counts. V gene TRBV15 combines with J gene TRBJ2-5; tentative D call: TRBD2 (6 bases). Germline lookup yields CDR1 LNHNV and CDR2 YYDKDF (reference sequence). V lost 3 bases and J 2 bases, leaving 16 bases between the germline ends. The CDR3 loop spans 16 amino acids. This CDR3 reads CATSRYLSGVQETQYF. The CDR3, as DNA: TGTGCCACCAGCAGGTACCTATCGGGGGTTCAAGAGACCCAGTACTTC.

This clonotype was seen more than once but under ten times. The DNA for the CDR3 is TGTGCCAGCAGTGAAATCGGGTTTGTGGATGAAAAACTGTTTTTT. Its translation: CASSEIGFVDEKLFF. This chain joins TRBV2 and TRBJ1-4; D not certain. The CDR3 is 15 amino acids. Germline V gene sequence: CDR1 SNHLY, CDR2 FYNNEI. With 2 bases removed from V and 6 bases from J, the gap between germline ends came to 13 bases.

This clonotype was detected only a few times. The chain carries TRBV6-5 and TRBJ2-1, with D maybe TRBD1 (6 bases). Per germline, CDR1 MNHEY and CDR2 SVGAGI. Trimming removed 2 bases from V and 4 bases from J, with 12 bases in between. The CDR3 totals 15 residues. The CDR3 DNA follows: TGTGCCAGCAGTTACGAGAGGGGGAGATACAATGAGCAGTTCTTC. This codes for CASSYERGRYNEQFF.

The chain uses TRBV6-2 or TRBV6-3 and TRBJ2-1, with 9 positions matching TRBD1. Germline CDR1 is MNHEY and CDR2 is SVGEGT. V shed 2 bases, J shed 5 bases, and the junction held 10 bases outside the gene matches. CDR3 length: 17 residues. CDR3 DNA sequence: TGTGCCAGCAGTTACCCCCCGGACAGGGGTACTAACAATGAGCAGTTCTTC. As protein: CASSYPPDRGTNNEQFF.

This clonotype occurred a few times. The chain couples TRBV4-3 to TRBJ2-1; TRBD2 matches at 8 bases. Losses at the gene ends were 0 bases for V and 2 bases for J; bases not matched to a gene: 3. The CDR3 covers 16 residues. Germline lookup yields CDR1 LGHNA and CDR2 YSLEER. CDR3 sequence: CASSQDSGMTYNEQFF. CDR3 DNA: TGCGCCAGCAGCCAAGATAGCGGGATGACCTACAATGAGCAGTTCTTC.

This clonotype was seen a few times. The chain couples TRBV20-1 to TRBJ2-5; D uncertain. The V end was cut by 5 bases, the J end by 5 bases, with 15 bases between. This CDR3 has 13 residues. CDR1 is DFQATT, CDR2 SNEGSKA, per germline (reference sequence). The CDR3 reads CSASLGPGETQYF. The CDR3 DNA reads TGCAGTGCTTCCCTTGGACCCGGGGAGACCCAGTACTTC.

This chain joins TRBV6-5 and TRBJ2-1; 10 bases agree with TRBD1. V lost 5 bases, J lost 7 bases, and 5 bases stayed unmatched. CDR3 length: 14 amino acids. Germline CDR1 is MNHEY and CDR2 is SVGAGI. In DNA form, the CDR3 reads TGTGCCAGCAGTAGAGGGACAGGGGAAAATGAGCAGTTCTTC. Encoded protein: CASSRGTGENEQFF.

This clonotype was seen ten or more times. The chain carries TRBV12-3 or TRBV12-4 and TRBJ2-3; 7 bases match TRBD2. This CDR3 is 14 amino acids long. With 3 bases clipped from V and 4 bases from J, the junction kept 4 bases outside the gene matches. In DNA form, the CDR3 reads TGTGCCAGCAGTTTCACCACTAGCGCAGATACGCAGTATTTT. Encoded protein: CASSFTTSADTQYF.

This clonotype appeared many times. The genes are TRBV5-1 and TRBJ2-7; no clear D gene. Trimming removed 3 bases from V and 3 bases from J, with 16 bases in between. The CDR3 runs 15 residues. CDR1 is SGHRS and CDR2 is YFSETQ in the germline V gene. CDR3 protein: CASSSSDPGLYEQYF. CDR3 in DNA: TGCGCCAGCAGCTCCTCGGACCCGGGTCTCTACGAGCAGTACTTC.

This clonotype was seen a handful of times. The chain combines TRBV7-2 with TRBJ1-1; no clear D gene. CDR1 is SGHTA, CDR2 FQGNSA, per germline. V was pared by 2 bases and J by 5 bases, with 18 bases between. This CDR3 is 16 amino acids long. In DNA form, the CDR3 reads TGTGCCAGCAGCTTACGGGATTCGGGTTTTGGGACTGAAGCTTTCTTT. Residues: CASSLRDSGFGTEAFF.

In this sample, this clonotype turned up a few times. V gene TRBV27 combines with J gene TRBJ1-6; tentative D call: TRBD1 (6 bases). V shed 6 bases and J shed 9 bases, with 24 bases lying between them. CDR3 length: 17 amino acids. Germline assignment: CDR1 MNHEY and CDR2 SMNVEV (reference sequence). Here the CDR3 DNA reads TGTGCCAGCAGAACCAAGGGGGTCGCGGACTACGGTTCACCCCTCCACTTT. It translates to CASRTKGVADYGSPLHF.

This clonotype has only a few counts. The chain joins TRBV20-1 to TRBJ2-1; 9 positions agree with TRBD2. In germline, CDR1 is DFQATT, CDR2 SNEGSKA (reference sequence). After removal of 3 bases from V and 8 bases from J, the junction contained 11 bases not matched to a gene. The CDR3 is made up of 15 amino acids. DNA for the CDR3: TGCAGTGCTAGGAGGAGAGCGGGAGGACCGCATGAGCAGTTCTTC. It specifies CSARRRAGGPHEQFF.

The rearrangement joins TRBV12-3 or TRBV12-4 to TRBJ1-1, with D maybe TRBD1 (6 bases). This CDR3 is built from 15 residues. V gave up 3 bases and J gave up 5 bases, with 16 bases separating them. The DNA of the CDR3 is TGTGCCAGCAGTTTGGGGGCCAGGCAGCGAACTGAAGCTTTCTTT. Its translation: CASSLGARQRTEAFF.

The chain links TRBV6-1 to TRBJ2-5; a possible D gene is TRBD2 (5 bases). The CDR3 totals 19 residues. The germline V gene encodes CDR1 MNHNS and CDR2 SASEGT. Trimming stripped 5 bases from V and 4 bases from J, with 29 bases between. This CDR3 is CASSPAGVGGVSTPETQYF. The CDR3 DNA follows: TGTGCCAGCAGTCCCGCCGGGGTTGGTGGTGTTTCCACGCCAGAGACCCAGTACTTC.

This clonotype has a count of ten or more. This chain joins TRBV7-8 and TRBJ2-7; perhaps TRBD2 as D (5 bases). Germline CDR1 SGHVS, CDR2 FQNEAQ. V was clipped by 5 bases and J by 3 bases, with 11 bases between them. The CDR3 runs 13 residues. The CDR3 region has the DNA TGTGCCAGCAGCCGACGGGGTAACTACGAGCAGTACTTC. Residues: CASSRRGNYEQYF.